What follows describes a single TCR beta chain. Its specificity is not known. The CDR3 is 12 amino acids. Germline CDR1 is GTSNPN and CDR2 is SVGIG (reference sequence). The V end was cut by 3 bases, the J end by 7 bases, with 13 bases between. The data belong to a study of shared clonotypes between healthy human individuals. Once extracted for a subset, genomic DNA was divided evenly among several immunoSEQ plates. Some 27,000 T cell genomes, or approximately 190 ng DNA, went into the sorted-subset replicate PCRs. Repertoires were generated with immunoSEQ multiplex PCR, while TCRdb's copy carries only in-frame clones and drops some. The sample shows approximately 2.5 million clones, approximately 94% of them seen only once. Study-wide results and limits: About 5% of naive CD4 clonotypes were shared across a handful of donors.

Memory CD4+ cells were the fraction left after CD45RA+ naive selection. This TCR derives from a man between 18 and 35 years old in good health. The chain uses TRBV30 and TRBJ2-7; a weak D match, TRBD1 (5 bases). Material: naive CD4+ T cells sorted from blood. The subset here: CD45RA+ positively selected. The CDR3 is CAWRFRVGEQYF. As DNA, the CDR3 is TGTGCCTGGAGGTTCAGGGTGGGAGAGCAGTACTTC.